These T cell receptor beta chains were read from a single sample in a study of CD8 T cells in ankylosing spondylitis. One entry per CDR3 protein, called by TCRdb with MiXCR from the 5' RACE reads. The repertoire has 200,000 to 250,000 distinct CDR3 sequences, 6% to 8.5% of them found once; the top ten carry 14%. Sequences were obtained from blood, either unsorted or a sorted T cell fraction (not recorded which). The receptors derive from a male donor with ankylosing spondylitis. The CDR3 runs from the conserved cysteine through the conserved F or W. A D gene is named only where the DNA matches it firmly. The size of a clone is reported for some rows only, either as once, few or many, or as a class for expanded clones.

V,J,size,D,DNA,CDR3
TRBV7-6,TRBJ2-2,many,NA,TGTGCCAGCAGCCATCCCCGAAGGGGGGTCGACACCGGGGAGCTGTTTTTT,CASSHPRRGVDTGELFF
TRBV7-3,TRBJ2-7,many,TRBD1,TGTGCCAGCAGCTGGGACAGGGGATCCTACGAGCAGTACTTC,CASSWDRGSYEQYF
TRBV12-3/TRBV12-4,TRBJ1-5,many,NA,TGTGCCAGCAGTCTAACGTGGGGGCCGCGTCAGCCCCAGCATTTT,CASSLTWGPRQPQHF
TRBV3-1,TRBJ1-5,many,TRBD1,TGTGCCAGCAGCCCCGCGGGACAGGGGAATCAGCCCCAGCATTTT,CASSPAGQGNQPQHF
TRBV30,TRBJ2-7,many,NA,TGTGCCTGGAGTGTTTACGGCAGCTCCTACGAGCAGTACTTC,CAWSVYGSSYEQYF
TRBV28,TRBJ2-2,NA,TRBD2,TGTGCCAGCAGCCTCGGGGGGAGAAAGCGGGGACTTGACCGGGAGCTGTTTTTT,CASSLGGRKRGLDRELFF
TRBV7-6,TRBJ2-3,NA,NA,TGTGCCAGCAGCTTAAAGGGTGCGGGCAGGCGCACAGATACGCAGTATTTT,CASSLKGAGRRTDTQYF
TRBV27,TRBJ2-7,many,TRBD2,TGTGCCAGCAGCCCGGGGGGACTAGCGGGAAGGAGCTCCTACGAGCAGTACTTC,CASSPGGLAGRSSYEQYF
TRBV12-3/TRBV12-4,TRBJ2-5,many,TRBD1,TGTGCCAGCAGTCCGGACAGGGACCAAGAGACCCAGTACTTC,CASSPDRDQETQYF
TRBV5-1,TRBJ2-5,NA,TRBD2,TGCGCCAGCAGCTCCCTCGGCGGGGGGAAAGAGACCCAGTACTTC,CASSSLGGGKETQYF
TRBV29-1,TRBJ2-7,many,NA,TGCAGCGCCCGGGAAGACTACGAGCAGTACTTC,CSAREDYEQYF
TRBV6-5,TRBJ2-3,many,NA,TGTGCCAGCAGCGATCTGAAAGATACGCAGTATTTT,CASSDLKDTQYF
TRBV6-1,TRBJ1-1,few,NA,TGTGCCAGCAGTGAAGCGCTGGGGGCGGACACTGAAGCTTTCTTT,CASSEALGADTEAFF
TRBV10-3,TRBJ2-7,few,TRBD2,TGTGCCATCAGTGAGTCCCCCGCGGGAGACAGCTACGAGCAGTACTTC,CAISESPAGDSYEQYF
TRBV9,TRBJ2-6,few,NA,TGTGCCAGCAGCGGCAGGACGTCTGGGGCCAACGTCCTGACTTTC,CASSGRTSGANVLTF
TRBV11-3,TRBJ2-4,many,TRBD1,TGTGCCAGCAGCTTACAGACAGGGGGCGCCCTGGCCAAAAACATTCAGTACTTC,CASSLQTGGALAKNIQYF
TRBV7-2,TRBJ2-7,few,TRBD2,TGTGCCAGCAGCTTCAGGCGGGGGGGATACGAGCAGTACTTC,CASSFRRGGYEQYF
TRBV4-2,TRBJ1-2,NA,TRBD1,TGTGCCAGCAGCCAACGACAGGGGGCCGGCGGCTACACCTTC,CASSQRQGAGGYTF
TRBV6-1,TRBJ2-7,many,NA,TGTGCCAGCAGCCAAATTCCGGGACTCGGGGCCGACGAGCAGTACTTC,CASSQIPGLGADEQYF
TRBV6-1,TRBJ2-2,NA,NA,TGTGCCAGCAGTGGACGGGCCGGGGAGCTGTTTTTT,CASSGRAGELFF
TRBV18,TRBJ1-1,many,NA,TGTGCCAGCTCACCAACGGGACGTTGGAACACTGAAGCTTTCTTT,CASSPTGRWNTEAFF
TRBV5-1,TRBJ2-1,many,NA,TGCGCCAGCAGCTTGGGGCGCCCCCGGGACAATGAGCAGTTCTTC,CASSLGRPRDNEQFF
TRBV7-2,TRBJ2-7,few,NA,TGTGCCAGCAGCTTAGTCATAAGAGCCGCCGAGCAGTACTTC,CASSLVIRAAEQYF
TRBV7-9,TRBJ1-1,many,NA,TGTGCCAGCAGCTTAGAGGTCCCCGAAGCTTTCTTT,CASSLEVPEAFF
TRBV29-1,TRBJ2-3,many,NA,TGCAGCGTTATAGACCCGAAGTGGCAGTATTTT,CSVIDPKWQYF
TRBV7-9,TRBJ1-1,many,NA,TGTGCCAGCCTAGGACAGCTGGCTGAAGCTTTCTTT,CASLGQLAEAFF
TRBV7-9,TRBJ2-1,many,TRBD2,TGTGCCAGCAACCGGGGGGGCGATGAGCAGTTCTTC,CASNRGGDEQFF